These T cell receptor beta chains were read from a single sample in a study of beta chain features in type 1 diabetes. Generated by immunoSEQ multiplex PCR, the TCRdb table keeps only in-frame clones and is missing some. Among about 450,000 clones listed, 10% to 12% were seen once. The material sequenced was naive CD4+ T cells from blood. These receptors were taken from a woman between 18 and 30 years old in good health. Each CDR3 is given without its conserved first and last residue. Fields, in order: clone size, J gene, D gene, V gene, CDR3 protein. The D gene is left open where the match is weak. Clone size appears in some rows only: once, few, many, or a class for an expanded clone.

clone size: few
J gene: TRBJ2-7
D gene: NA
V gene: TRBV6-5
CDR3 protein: ASSYRHEQY

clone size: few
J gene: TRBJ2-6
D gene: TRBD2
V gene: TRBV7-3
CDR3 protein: ASSLIATSLSGANVLT

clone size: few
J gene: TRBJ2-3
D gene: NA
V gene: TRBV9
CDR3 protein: ASSVGGGWTDTQY

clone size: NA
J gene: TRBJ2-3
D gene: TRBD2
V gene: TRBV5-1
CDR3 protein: ASSFSGATADTQY

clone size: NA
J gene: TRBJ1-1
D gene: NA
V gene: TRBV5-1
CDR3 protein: ASSWNVQGNTEAF

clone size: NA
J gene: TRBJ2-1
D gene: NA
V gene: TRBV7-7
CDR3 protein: ASSPGQYNEQF

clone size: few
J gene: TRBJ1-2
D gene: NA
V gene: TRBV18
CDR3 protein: ASSLPSGTWDYGYT

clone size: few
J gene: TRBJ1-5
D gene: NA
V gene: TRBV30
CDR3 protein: AWSVQGGVQPQH

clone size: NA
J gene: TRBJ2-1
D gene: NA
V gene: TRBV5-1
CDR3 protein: ASSLGDRDFNEQF

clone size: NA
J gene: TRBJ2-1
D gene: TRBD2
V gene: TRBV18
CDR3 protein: ASSPSLAGGSVYNEQF

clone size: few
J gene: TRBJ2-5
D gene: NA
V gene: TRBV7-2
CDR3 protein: ASSLKGLAPQETQY

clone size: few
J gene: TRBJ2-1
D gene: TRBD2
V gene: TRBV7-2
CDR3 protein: ASSLASLRGVSYNEQF

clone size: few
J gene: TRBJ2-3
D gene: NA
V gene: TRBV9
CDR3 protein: ASSSRRGSTDTQY

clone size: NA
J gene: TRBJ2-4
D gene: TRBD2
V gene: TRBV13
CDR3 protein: ASSPGTSFTNIQY

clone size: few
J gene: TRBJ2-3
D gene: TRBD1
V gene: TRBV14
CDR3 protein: ASRPTGGRPDTQY

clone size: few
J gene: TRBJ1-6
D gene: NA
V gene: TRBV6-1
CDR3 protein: ASSEWRAYSNSPLH

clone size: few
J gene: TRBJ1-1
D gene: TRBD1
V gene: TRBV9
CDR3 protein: ASSTRDSGAEAF

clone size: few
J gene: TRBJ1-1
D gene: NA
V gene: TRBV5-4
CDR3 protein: ASSLEAGANTEAF

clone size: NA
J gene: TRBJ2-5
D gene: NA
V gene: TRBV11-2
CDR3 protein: ASSPSPAARETQY

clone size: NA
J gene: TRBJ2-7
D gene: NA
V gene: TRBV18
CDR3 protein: ASSPSSYEQY

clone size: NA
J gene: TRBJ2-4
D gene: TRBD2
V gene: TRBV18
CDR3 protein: ASSPPAGGLAKNIQY

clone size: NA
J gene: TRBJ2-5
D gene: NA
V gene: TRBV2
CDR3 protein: ASSELETQY

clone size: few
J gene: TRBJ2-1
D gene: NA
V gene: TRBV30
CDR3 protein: AWTLQGRSEQF

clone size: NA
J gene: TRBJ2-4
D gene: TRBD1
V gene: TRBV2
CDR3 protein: ASGTGGRNIQY

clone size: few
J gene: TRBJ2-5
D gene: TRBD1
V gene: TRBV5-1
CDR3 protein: ASSLEQGVGTQY

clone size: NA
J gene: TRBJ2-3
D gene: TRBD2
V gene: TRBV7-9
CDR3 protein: ASSLWTSGRSTDTQY

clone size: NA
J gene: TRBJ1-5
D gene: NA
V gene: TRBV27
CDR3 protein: ASSFLDSNQPQH

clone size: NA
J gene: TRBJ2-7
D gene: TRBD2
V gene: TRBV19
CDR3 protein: ASSMGLAYSYEQY

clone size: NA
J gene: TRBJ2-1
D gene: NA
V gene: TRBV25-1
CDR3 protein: ASSEPSYNEQF

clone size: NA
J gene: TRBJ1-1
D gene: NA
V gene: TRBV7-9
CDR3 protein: ASSSSHTEAF

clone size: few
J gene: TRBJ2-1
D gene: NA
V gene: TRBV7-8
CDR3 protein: ASSLWSVLQF

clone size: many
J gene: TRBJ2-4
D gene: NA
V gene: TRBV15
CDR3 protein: ATSRDSDIQY

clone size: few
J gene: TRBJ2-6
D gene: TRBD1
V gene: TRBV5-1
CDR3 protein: ASTLGGSSGANVLT

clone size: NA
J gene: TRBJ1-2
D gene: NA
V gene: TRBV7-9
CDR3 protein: ASSLAVDSYGYT

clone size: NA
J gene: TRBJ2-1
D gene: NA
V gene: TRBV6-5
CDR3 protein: ASSSRPDSVPF

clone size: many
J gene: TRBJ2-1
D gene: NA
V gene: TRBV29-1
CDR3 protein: SVARPAQNEQF

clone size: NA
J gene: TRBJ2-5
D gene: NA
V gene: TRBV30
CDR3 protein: AWSVGTDQETQY